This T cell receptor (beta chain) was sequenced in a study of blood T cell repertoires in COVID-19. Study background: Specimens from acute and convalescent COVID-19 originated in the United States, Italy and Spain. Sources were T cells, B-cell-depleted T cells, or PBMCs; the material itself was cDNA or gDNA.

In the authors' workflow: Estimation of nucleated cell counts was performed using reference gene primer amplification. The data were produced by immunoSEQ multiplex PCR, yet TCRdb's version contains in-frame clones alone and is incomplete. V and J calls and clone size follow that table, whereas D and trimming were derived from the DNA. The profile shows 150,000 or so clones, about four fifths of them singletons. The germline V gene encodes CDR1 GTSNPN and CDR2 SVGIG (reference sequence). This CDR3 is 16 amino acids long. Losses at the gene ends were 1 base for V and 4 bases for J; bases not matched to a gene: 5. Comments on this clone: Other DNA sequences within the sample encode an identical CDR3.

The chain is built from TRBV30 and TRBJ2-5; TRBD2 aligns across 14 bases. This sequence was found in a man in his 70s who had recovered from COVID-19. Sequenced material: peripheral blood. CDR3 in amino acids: CAWSAGLAGARETQYF. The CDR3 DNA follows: TGTGCCTGGAGTGCGGGACTAGCGGGAGCCCGAGAGACCCAGTACTTC.